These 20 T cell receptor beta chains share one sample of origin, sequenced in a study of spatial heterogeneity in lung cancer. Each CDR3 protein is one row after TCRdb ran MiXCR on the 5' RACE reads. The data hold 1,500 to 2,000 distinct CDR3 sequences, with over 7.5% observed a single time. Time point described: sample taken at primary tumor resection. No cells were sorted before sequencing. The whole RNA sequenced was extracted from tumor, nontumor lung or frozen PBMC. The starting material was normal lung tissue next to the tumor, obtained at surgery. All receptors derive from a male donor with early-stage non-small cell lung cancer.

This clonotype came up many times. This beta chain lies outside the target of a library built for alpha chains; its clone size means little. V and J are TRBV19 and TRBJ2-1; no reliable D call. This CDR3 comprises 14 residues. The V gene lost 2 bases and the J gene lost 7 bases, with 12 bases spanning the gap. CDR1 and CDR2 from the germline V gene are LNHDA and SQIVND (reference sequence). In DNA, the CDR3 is TGTGCCAGTAGTATAAGCGCTAGTGGGAATGAGCAGTTCTTC. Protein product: CASSISASGNEQFF.

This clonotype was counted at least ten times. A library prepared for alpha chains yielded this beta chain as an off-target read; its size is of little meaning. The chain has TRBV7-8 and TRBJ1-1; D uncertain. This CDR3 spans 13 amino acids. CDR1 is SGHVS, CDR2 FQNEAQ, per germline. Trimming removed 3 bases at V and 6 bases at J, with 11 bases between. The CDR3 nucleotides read TGTGCCAGCAGCTTTTGGCTGGGGTCTGAAGCTTTCTTT. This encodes CASSFWLGSEAFF.

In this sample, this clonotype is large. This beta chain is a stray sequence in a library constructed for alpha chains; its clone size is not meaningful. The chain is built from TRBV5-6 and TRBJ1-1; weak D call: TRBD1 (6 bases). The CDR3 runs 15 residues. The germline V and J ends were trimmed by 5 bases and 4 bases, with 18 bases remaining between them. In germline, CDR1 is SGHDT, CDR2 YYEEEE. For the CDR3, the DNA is TGTGCCAGCAGTCCGCAGGGGTCGTCGGTCACTGAAGCTTTCTTT. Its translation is CASSPQGSSVTEAFF.

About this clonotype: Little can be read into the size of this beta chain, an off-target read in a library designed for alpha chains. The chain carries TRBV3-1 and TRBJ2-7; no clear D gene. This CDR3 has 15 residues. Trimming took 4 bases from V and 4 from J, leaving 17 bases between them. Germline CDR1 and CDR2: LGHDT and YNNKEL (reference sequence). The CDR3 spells CASSPPEANSYEQYF. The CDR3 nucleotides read TGTGCCAGCAGCCCGCCCGAAGCTAACTCGTACGAGCAGTACTTC.

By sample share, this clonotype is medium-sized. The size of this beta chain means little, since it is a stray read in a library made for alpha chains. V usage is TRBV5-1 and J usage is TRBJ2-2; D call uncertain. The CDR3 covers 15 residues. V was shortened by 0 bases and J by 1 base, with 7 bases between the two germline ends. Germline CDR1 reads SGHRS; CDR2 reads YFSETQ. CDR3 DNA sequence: TGCGCCAGCAGCTTGGGGACGGAGAACACCGGGGAGCTGTTTTTT. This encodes CASSLGTENTGELFF.

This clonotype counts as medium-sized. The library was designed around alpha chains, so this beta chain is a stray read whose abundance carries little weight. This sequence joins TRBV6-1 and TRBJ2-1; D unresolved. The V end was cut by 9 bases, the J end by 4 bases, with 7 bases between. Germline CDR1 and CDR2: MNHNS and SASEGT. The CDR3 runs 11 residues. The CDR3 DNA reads TGTGCCAGTACCAAATACAATGAGCAGTTCTTC. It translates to CASTKYNEQFF.

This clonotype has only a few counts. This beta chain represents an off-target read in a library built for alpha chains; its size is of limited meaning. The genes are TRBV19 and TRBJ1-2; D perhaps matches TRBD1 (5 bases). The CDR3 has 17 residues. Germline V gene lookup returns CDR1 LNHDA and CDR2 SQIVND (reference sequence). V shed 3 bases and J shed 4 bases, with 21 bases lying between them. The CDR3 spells CASSIVTPGRLIYGYTF. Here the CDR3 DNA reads TGTGCCAGTAGTATTGTTACTCCAGGGCGTTTAATCTATGGCTACACCTTC. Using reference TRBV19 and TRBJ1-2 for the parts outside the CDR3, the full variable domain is DGGITQSPKYLFRKEGQNVTLSCEQNLNHDAMYWYRQDPGQGLRLIYYSQIVNDFQKGDIAEGYSVSREKKESFPLTVTSAQKNPTAFYLCASSIVTPGRLIYGYTFGSGTRLTVV.

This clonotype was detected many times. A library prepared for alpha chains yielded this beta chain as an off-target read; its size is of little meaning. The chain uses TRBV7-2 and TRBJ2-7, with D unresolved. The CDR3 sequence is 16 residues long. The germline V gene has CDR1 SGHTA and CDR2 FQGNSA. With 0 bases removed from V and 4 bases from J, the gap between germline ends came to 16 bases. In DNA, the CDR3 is TGTGCCAGCAGCTTAGCTGGCCCCTCCCTACCTTACGAGCAGTACTTC. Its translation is CASSLAGPSLPYEQYF.

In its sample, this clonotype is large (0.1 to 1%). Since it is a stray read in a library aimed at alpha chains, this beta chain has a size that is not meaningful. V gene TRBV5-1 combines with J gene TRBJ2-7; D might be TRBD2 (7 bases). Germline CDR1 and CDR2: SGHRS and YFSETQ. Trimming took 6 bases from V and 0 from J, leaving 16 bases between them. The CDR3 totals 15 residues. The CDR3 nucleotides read TGCGCCAGCAAAGGGGGGGAGGGGCGCTCCTACGAGCAGTACTTC. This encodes CASKGGEGRSYEQYF.

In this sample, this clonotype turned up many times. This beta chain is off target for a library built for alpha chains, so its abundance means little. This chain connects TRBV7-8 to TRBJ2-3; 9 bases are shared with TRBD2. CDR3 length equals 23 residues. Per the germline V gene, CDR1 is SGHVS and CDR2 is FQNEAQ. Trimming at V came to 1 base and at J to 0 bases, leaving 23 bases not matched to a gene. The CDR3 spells CASSLGIPNPLIALAGSTDTQYF. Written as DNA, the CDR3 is TGTGCCAGCAGCTTAGGAATCCCTAATCCTTTAATTGCTCTAGCGGGGAGCACAGATACGCAGTATTTT.

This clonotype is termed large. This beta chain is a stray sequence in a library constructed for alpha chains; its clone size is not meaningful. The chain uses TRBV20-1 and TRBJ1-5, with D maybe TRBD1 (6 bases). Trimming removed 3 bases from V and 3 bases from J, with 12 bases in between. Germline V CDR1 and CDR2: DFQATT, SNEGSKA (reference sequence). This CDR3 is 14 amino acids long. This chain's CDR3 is CSASVDSTNQPQHF. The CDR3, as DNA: TGCAGTGCTAGTGTGGACAGTACCAATCAGCCCCAGCATTTT.

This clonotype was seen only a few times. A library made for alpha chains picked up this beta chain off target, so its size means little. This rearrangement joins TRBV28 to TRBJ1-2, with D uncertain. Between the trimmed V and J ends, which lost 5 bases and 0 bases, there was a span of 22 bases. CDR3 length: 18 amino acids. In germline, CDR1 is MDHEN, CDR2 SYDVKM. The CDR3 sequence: CASSPSTLFGDPNYGYTF. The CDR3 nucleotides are TGTGCCAGCAGTCCCAGCACCCTATTTGGAGATCCTAACTATGGCTACACCTTC.

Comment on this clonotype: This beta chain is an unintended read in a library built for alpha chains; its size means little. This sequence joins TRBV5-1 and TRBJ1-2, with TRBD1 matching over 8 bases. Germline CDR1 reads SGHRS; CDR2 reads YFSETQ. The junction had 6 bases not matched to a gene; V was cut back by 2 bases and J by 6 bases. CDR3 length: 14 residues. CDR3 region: CASSFRDRRDGYTF. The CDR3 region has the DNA TGCGCCAGCAGCTTTCGGGACAGGAGGGATGGCTACACCTTC.

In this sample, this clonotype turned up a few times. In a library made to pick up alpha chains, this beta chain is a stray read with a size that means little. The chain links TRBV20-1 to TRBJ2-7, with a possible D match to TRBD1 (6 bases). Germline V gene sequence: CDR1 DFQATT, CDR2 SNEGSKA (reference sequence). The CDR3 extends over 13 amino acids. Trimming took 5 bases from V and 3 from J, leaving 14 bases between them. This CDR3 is CSADYGTNYEQYF. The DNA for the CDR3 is TGCAGTGCTGATTATGGGACAAACTACGAGCAGTACTTC.

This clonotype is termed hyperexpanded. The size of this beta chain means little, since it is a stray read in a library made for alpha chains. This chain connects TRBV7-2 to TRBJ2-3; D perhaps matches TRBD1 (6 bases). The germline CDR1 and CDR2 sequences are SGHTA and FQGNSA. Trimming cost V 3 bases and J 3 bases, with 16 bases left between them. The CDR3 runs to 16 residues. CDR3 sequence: CASSLSPRGNTDTQYF. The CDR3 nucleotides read TGTGCCAGCAGCTTGTCCCCCAGGGGAAATACAGATACGCAGTATTTT.

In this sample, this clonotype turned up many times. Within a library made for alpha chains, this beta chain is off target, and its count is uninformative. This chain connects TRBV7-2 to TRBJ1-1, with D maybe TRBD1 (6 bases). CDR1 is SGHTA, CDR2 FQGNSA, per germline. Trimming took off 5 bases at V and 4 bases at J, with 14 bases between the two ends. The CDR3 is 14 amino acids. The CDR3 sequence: CASSVSQGFTEAFF. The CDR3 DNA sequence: TGTGCCAGCAGCGTGAGTCAGGGGTTCACTGAAGCTTTCTTT. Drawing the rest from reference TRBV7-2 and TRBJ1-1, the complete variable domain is GAGVSQSPSNKVTEKGKDVELRCDPISGHTALYWYRQSLGQGLEFLIYFQGNSAPDKSGLPSDRFSAERTGGSVSTLTIQRTQQEDSAVYLCASSVSQGFTEAFFGQGTRLTVV.

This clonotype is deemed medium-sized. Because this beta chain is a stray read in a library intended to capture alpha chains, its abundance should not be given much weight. CDR3 nucleotides: TGTGCCAGCAGCTTAGGTGGGACTAAGTACTTC. Its protein product is CASSLGGTKYF. The chain links TRBV11-2 to TRBJ2-5; TRBD2 aligns across 7 bases. The CDR3 is 11 amino acids. V dropped 1 base and J dropped 12; count of bases not matched to a gene: 2. Germline assignment: CDR1 SGHAT and CDR2 FQNNGV.

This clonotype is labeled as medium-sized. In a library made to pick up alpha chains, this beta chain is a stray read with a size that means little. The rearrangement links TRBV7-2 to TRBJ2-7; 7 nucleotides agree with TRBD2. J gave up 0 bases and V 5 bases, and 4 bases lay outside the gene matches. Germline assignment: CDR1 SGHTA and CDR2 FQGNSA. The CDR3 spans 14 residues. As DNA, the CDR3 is TGTGCCAGCAGCGAAGCGGGGCTCTCCTACGAGCAGTACTTC. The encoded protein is CASSEAGLSYEQYF.

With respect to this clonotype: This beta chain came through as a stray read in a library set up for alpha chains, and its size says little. The CDR3 nucleotides are TGTGCCAGCAGCGTGACAGGGAAGAGGAATTCACCCCTCCACTTT. It encodes CASSVTGKRNSPLHF. The gene calls are TRBV14 and TRBJ1-6; 7 nucleotides agree with TRBD1. V lost 5 bases, J lost 7 bases, and 8 bases stayed unmatched. CDR3 length equals 15 residues. CDR1 and CDR2 (germline): SGHDN, FVKESK. Full variable domain (remainder filled in from reference TRBV14 and TRBJ1-6): EAGVTQFPSHSVIEKGQTVTLRCDPISGHDNLYWYRRVMGKEIKFLLHFVKESKQDESGMPNNRFLAERTGGTYSTLKVQPAELEDSGVYFCASSVTGKRNSPLHFGNGTRLTVT.

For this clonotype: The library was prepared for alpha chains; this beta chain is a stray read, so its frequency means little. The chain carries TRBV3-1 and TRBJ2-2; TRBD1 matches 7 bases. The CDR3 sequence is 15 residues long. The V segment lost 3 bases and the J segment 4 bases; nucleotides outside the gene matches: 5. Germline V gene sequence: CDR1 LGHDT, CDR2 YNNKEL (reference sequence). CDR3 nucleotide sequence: TGTGCCAGCAGCCAGGCGGACAGGACCACCGGGGAGCTGTTTTTT. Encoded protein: CASSQADRTTGELFF.